Following are 2 T cell receptor beta chains from one sample sequenced in a study of blood T cell repertoires in COVID-19. Sequenced by immunoSEQ multiplex PCR; TCRdb stores in-frame clones only, minus some. The profile shows about 72,000 clones, over 80% of them singletons. The specimen was peripheral blood. Source of these receptors: a human donor in a cohort sampled during active COVID-19.

CDR3: CASSLVGDRGLDEQYF. As DNA, the CDR3 is TGTGCCAGCAGCTTAGTTGGGGACAGGGGGCTTGACGAGCAGTACTTC. J is TRBJ2-7 and V is TRBV7-9, with 12 positions matching TRBD1. The CDR3 loop spans 16 amino acids. V shed 1 base, J shed 5 bases, and the junction held 6 bases outside the gene matches. CDR1 is SEHNR and CDR2 is FQNEAQ in the germline V gene (reference sequence).

V and J are TRBV7-9 and TRBJ1-2, with a possible D match to TRBD1 (6 bases). The V end lost 4 bases, the J end lost 8 bases, and 17 bases lay between the germline ends. Germline lookup yields CDR1 SEHNR and CDR2 FQNEAQ (reference sequence). The CDR3 is 14 residues long. The CDR3 nucleotides read TGTGCCAGCAGCTCACAGGGACGATTGAAAGGCTACACCTTC. The encoded protein is CASSSQGRLKGYTF.